This passage covers 20 T cell receptor beta chains from one sample sequenced in a study of T cell responses to AZD1222 COVID-19 vaccine. The table came from immunoSEQ multiplex PCR; TCRdb's copy has only in-frame clones and leaves some out. The sample includes tens of thousands of clones, nearly 90% of them seen just once. This specimen was peripheral blood, taken 28 days after the second AZD1222 dose. The receptor set was obtained from an adult who received the AZD1222 COVID-19 vaccine.

The chain recombines TRBV27 with TRBJ1-2; the D gene is possibly TRBD1 (6 bases). The CDR3 loop spans 15 amino acids. V was cut by 5 bases and J by 7 bases, with 20 bases left in between. Germline values: CDR1 MNHEY, CDR2 SMNVEV (reference sequence). CDR3 amino acids: CASSPAEGGAFGYTF. DNA for the CDR3: TGTGCCAGCAGTCCCGCCGAGGGGGGGGCTTTTGGCTACACCTTC.

Here the CDR3 DNA reads TGTGCCAGCAGTTTATTACGCGCGGATACGCAGTATTTT. This codes for CASSLLRADTQYF. V gene TRBV12-3 or TRBV12-4 combines with J gene TRBJ2-3; D unresolved. The germline V and J ends were trimmed by 2 bases and 6 bases, with 9 bases remaining between them. This CDR3 spans 13 amino acids.

The gene calls are TRBV24-1 and TRBJ2-5, with TRBD1 matching 7 bases. V lost 1 base to trimming and J lost 3 bases; unmatched junction nucleotides: 10. Germline CDR1 KGHDR, CDR2 SFDVKD. This CDR3 is 17 amino acids long. CDR3 loop: CATSDFLPGGKKETQYF. DNA of the CDR3: TGTGCCACCAGTGATTTTCTCCCAGGGGGAAAAAAAGAGACCCAGTACTTC.

The chain has TRBV3-1 (or the pseudogene TRBV3-2) and TRBJ1-1; possibly TRBD1 for D (5 bases). CDR3 length: 16 residues. V shed 3 bases and J shed 3 bases, with 17 bases lying between them. Germline CDR1 and CDR2: LGHDT and YNNKEL (reference sequence). CDR3 protein: CASSHVPGTADTEAFF. CDR3 DNA: TGTGCCAGCAGCCACGTACCCGGGACCGCGGACACTGAAGCTTTCTTT.

This clone has just one count. V and J are TRBV7-6 and TRBJ2-7, with a possible D match to TRBD2 (6 bases). The CDR3 consists of 15 residues. The V and J ends lost 1 base and 4 bases respectively, with 14 bases between them. CDR1 and CDR2 from the germline V gene are SGHVS and FNYEAQ. The CDR3 DNA follows: TGTGCCAGCAGCTTAGGGGGGGTGTTTCCTTACGAGCAGTACTTC. Its protein product is CASSLGGVFPYEQYF.

The chain joins TRBV3-1 (or the pseudogene TRBV3-2) to TRBJ1-3, with 7 bases lining up with TRBD1. The CDR3 loop spans 15 amino acids. V lost 1 base and J lost 4; bases outside the gene matches: 4. The V gene's germline CDR1 is LGHDT and CDR2 YNNKEL (reference sequence). CDR3 loop: CASSQAGTEGNTIYF. DNA of the CDR3: TGTGCCAGCAGCCAAGCCGGGACAGAAGGAAACACCATATATTTT.

The chain combines TRBV12-3 or TRBV12-4 with TRBJ2-3; D is unresolved. This CDR3 spans 13 amino acids. V lost 7 bases to trimming and J lost 0 bases, with 8 bases between them. CDR3 protein: CASTIQSTDTQYF. CDR3 coding DNA: TGTGCCAGCACCATACAGAGCACAGATACGCAGTATTTT.

J is TRBJ1-2 and V is TRBV7-2; D may be TRBD1 (5 bases). Trimming removed 4 bases at V and 2 bases at J, with 8 bases between. This CDR3 has 13 amino acids. Germline values: CDR1 SGHTA, CDR2 FQGNSA. This chain's CDR3 is CASSSPGNYGYTF. The CDR3 DNA reads TGTGCCAGCAGCTCACCAGGGAACTATGGCTACACCTTC.

The chain links TRBV9 to TRBJ2-6; D remains unclear. CDR1 and CDR2 from the germline V gene are SGDLS and YYNGEE. V was cut by 0 bases and J by 2 bases, with 3 bases left in between. This CDR3 region has 14 residues. CDR3 loop: CASSVGPGANVLTF. The DNA for the CDR3 is TGTGCCAGCAGCGTAGGCCCTGGGGCCAACGTCCTGACTTTC.

The V and J genes are TRBV5-6 and TRBJ1-6; unclear D gene. Germline CDR1 SGHDT, CDR2 YYEEEE. Between the trimmed V and J ends, which lost 0 bases and 5 bases, there was a span of 9 bases. The CDR3 is 15 residues long. The CDR3 protein is CASSLGQVHNSPLHF. DNA for the CDR3: TGTGCCAGCAGCTTGGGTCAGGTCCATAATTCACCCCTCCACTTT.

This chain joins TRBV27 and TRBJ2-2; D might be TRBD2 (5 bases). Germline CDR1 reads MNHEY; CDR2 reads SMNVEV (reference sequence). Between the trimmed V and J ends, which lost 6 bases and 0 bases, there was a span of 20 bases. The CDR3 spans 18 residues. The CDR3 is CASSLLRGSGPNTGELFF. In nucleotides, the CDR3 is TGTGCCAGCAGCCTCCTCCGGGGAAGCGGACCGAACACCGGGGAGCTGTTTTTT.

This rearrangement joins TRBV7-8 to TRBJ2-3; perhaps TRBD2 as D (7 bases). The germline V gene encodes CDR1 SGHVS and CDR2 FQNEAQ. V lost 2 bases and J lost 2, with 20 bases in between. CDR3 length: 18 amino acids. The DNA of the CDR3 is TGTGCCAGCAGCTTAACCCCGGGGGGCGGGAGATCCACAGATACGCAGTATTTT. Translating gives CASSLTPGGGRSTDTQYF.

J is TRBJ1-3 and V is TRBV6-1, with a tentative D call TRBD1 (6 bases). V was shortened by 3 bases and J by 1 base, with 10 bases between the two germline ends. The CDR3 is made up of 15 amino acids. CDR1 and CDR2 (germline): MNHNS, SASEGT. The CDR3 loop reads CASSEGRGSGNTIYF. CDR3 sequence (DNA): TGTGCCAGCAGTGAGGGCAGGGGATCTGGAAACACCATATATTTT.

The rearrangement joins TRBV5-1 to TRBJ1-3, with D unclear. This CDR3 has 15 amino acids. Germline V gene lookup returns CDR1 SGHRS and CDR2 YFSETQ. The V gene lost 1 base and the J gene lost 4 bases, with 12 bases spanning the gap. In nucleotides, the CDR3 is TGCGCCAGCAGCTTGAACCCGGGGTCCGGAAACACCATATATTTT. Translating gives CASSLNPGSGNTIYF.

The gene calls are TRBV5-1 and TRBJ1-2; D is unclear. CDR3 length equals 17 residues. Germline V CDR1 and CDR2: SGHRS, YFSETQ. The V gene lost 0 bases and the J gene lost 1 base, with 16 bases spanning the gap. Here the CDR3 DNA reads TGCGCCAGCAGCTTGGGTGTTACGACACCGATTAACTATGGCTACACCTTC. Translated, it gives CASSLGVTTPINYGYTF.

V gene TRBV7-2 combines with J gene TRBJ1-2, with 7 nucleotides matching TRBD1. The CDR3 is 15 residues long. V shed 1 base and J 9 bases; nucleotides not matched to a gene: 11. In germline, CDR1 is SGHTA, CDR2 FQGNSA. This CDR3 is CASSLGTGGISRYTF. The CDR3 DNA reads TGTGCCAGCAGCTTAGGGACAGGCGGAATAAGTCGCTACACCTTC.

Here the CDR3 reads CASSQDPNRAGSYEQYF. In nucleotides, the CDR3 is TGTGCCAGCAGCCAAGATCCCAACAGGGCGGGCTCCTACGAGCAGTACTTC. The chain combines TRBV4-2 with TRBJ2-7; D possibly corresponds to TRBD1 (6 bases). Germline V gives CDR1 LGHNA, CDR2 YNFKEQ. The V and J ends lost 0 bases and 0 bases respectively, with 15 bases between them. This CDR3 spans 17 amino acids.

The chain has TRBV4-1 and TRBJ2-5; 7 bases are shared with TRBD1. V lost 4 bases, J lost 5 bases, and 7 bases stayed unmatched. This CDR3 contains 14 residues. Germline V lookup: CDR1 MGHRA, CDR2 YSYEKL. Here the CDR3 reads CASSRLGGPETQYF. DNA of the CDR3: TGCGCCAGCAGCCGGTTAGGGGGCCCTGAGACCCAGTACTTC.

The rearrangement links TRBV7-9 to TRBJ2-7, with D perhaps assigned TRBD1 or TRBD2 (5 bases each). CDR3 length equals 14 residues. V was trimmed by 4 bases and J by 5 bases, leaving 15 bases between them. CDR1 and CDR2 (germline): SEHNR, FQNEAQ (reference sequence). CDR3 sequence (DNA): TGTGCCAGCAGCTACGGGACGGGTTCTAACGAGCAGTACGTC. Amino acids: CASSYGTGSNEQYV.

This clone was detected once. The CDR3 DNA reads TGTGCCAGCAGTGAGGGAGGTAGCAATCAGCCCCAGCATTTT. Its translation is CASSEGGSNQPQHF. The genes are TRBV25-1 and TRBJ1-5; D ambiguous. The CDR3 has 14 residues. The V end was cut by 3 bases, the J end by 0 bases, with 6 bases between. CDR1 is MGHDK and CDR2 is SYGVNS in the germline V gene.